This T cell receptor beta chain emerged from a study of human T cells and chemical hapten exposure. The time point was: patch test 3, about 24 weeks after DPC sensitization. Stated treatment: therapeutic diphenylcyclopropenone sensitization with weekly scalp DPC. The study drew its donors from alopecia patients who were 18 to 70 years old and suitable for DPC. During construction of the library, unique molecular identifiers were attached to individual cDNA molecules for quantitative, reproducible TCR counting. TCRdb reanalysed the RACE reads using MiXCR and keeps one entry per CDR3 protein. The sample contains about 110,000 distinct CDR3 sequences, 30% to 35% of which appear only once. This receptor was taken from a middle-aged man with alopecia areata. Some clones in this sample may be carry-over from other donors' samples. The source material was whole blood, sampled in connection with sensitization to the hapten diphenylcyclopropenone (DPC).

The CDR3 loop reads CASSVTVSKTQYF. CDR3 in DNA: TGTGCCAGCAGTGTGACAGTGTCTAAGACCCAGTACTTC. V and J are TRBV25-1 and TRBJ2-5, with D perhaps matching TRBD1 (5 bases). In germline, CDR1 is MGHDK, CDR2 SYGVNS. The CDR3 sequence is 13 residues long. V gave up 4 bases and J gave up 6 bases, with 12 bases separating them. Combining the CDR3 with reference TRBV25-1 and TRBJ2-5 gives the whole variable domain EADIYQTPRYLVIGTGKKITLECSQTMGHDKMYWYQQDPGMELHLIHYSYGVNSTEKGDLSSESTVSRIRTEHFPLTLESARPSHTSQYLCASSVTVSKTQYFGPGTRLLVL.